The present TCR beta chain was sequenced within a study of T cell responses to AZD1222 COVID-19 vaccine (dated by TCRdb to the early 2020s). About the study as a whole: AZD1222 recipients given second doses at about 4 weeks or at about 12 weeks were pooled, since spike-specific TCR depth and breadth were not found to differ between the two schedules. TCR sequencing was performed for 230 to 250 trial participants, of whom 207 were given two doses of AZD1222 and approximately 25 were given two doses of MenACWY control vaccine. Enrollment into the trials was organized by age into subgroups of 18-55, 56-69 and 70-plus years, and those subgroups contained roughly 140, 27 and 60 TCR-sequenced participants, respectively.

The sample's time point label, in plain terms: baseline before first vaccination. The vaccinee samples were drawn from two UK trials, COV001 and COV002, one of which was a single-blind randomized controlled phase 2/3 trial testing AZD1222 (ChAdOx1 nCoV-19) in healthy adults. Trial participant PBMC samples were collected at day 0 and day 28 after the second dose for TCRbeta chain sequencing. Beyond this particular receptor, the publication reports: Conclusions about previously exposed vaccinees were limited because only six AZD1222 recipients were SARS-CoV-2 seropositive at baseline. The 56-69-year group was small, and its depth increase did not reach significance, likely because of low power. Because no day 14 peak-response samples were available, repertoires were characterized only after the peak T cell response. Spike-specific TCR breadth and depth rose significantly after two AZD1222 doses compared with day 0 and with MenACWY recipients. The whole spike protein was spanned by vaccine-associated CD4 TCRs, and dominant responses were seen in regions 160-218 and 743-854. Epitopes outside the regions mutated in the B.1.351 and B.1.1.7 variants were reportedly recognized by nearly half of the unique spike-specific TCRs. Participants were mostly white British, with more females than males. The authors suggested clonal diversity may have been underestimated.

The CDR3 regions of human TCRbeta chains were analyzed by immunosequencing. Regarding the original processing steps: TCRs in the repertoires were matched against a reference library of SARS-CoV-2-specific TCRs that had been generated with the MIRA antigen-specificity platform. Breadth meant the fraction of unique TCRs that were SARS-CoV-2-associated, whereas depth meant the fraction of total T cells that were SARS-CoV-2-associated. Using the MIRA data, each spike-specific TCR was mapped to the spike region that the TCR reacts to and placed in a CD4 or CD8 class. Log10-transformed breadth and depth values were compared by one-way ANOVA with Sidak's multiple comparisons tests. This immuneACCESS table, as held by TCRdb, lists in-frame sequences with V and J called but not all clones. Of the missing ones, under half trace to an unresolved V gene in checked studies; the others have no known cause. D and trimming were read from the DNA, whereas the V and J calls and clone size are those reported in that table. The sample has some 140,000 clones on record, 80% to 95% of them singletons. The ten largest clonotypes hold approximately 2.8% of the sample.

Trimming leaves V shorter by 2 bases and J shorter by 5 bases, with the junction holding 6 bases beyond the gene matches. The CDR3, from cysteine to phenylalanine, totals 15 residues. The read is trimmed to its CDR3 DNA, 45 bases read in frame from base 1. CDR1 MNHEY and CDR2 SMNVEV are derived from the germline V gene (reference sequence). Points on this clone: The antigen it recognizes is unknown. No much larger clone is present one base from it, and per-base qualities are unavailable.

The sequence is built from TRBV27 and TRBJ2-1, with 7 central nucleotides matching TRBD2. The sample was peripheral blood, taken on day 0 of AZD1222 vaccination. The receptor was derived from an adult in good health. In nucleotide form, the sequence is TGTGCCAGCAGTTTAACGCTAGCGGATAACAATGAGCAGTTCTTC. Translated, this is CASSLTLADNNEQFF.